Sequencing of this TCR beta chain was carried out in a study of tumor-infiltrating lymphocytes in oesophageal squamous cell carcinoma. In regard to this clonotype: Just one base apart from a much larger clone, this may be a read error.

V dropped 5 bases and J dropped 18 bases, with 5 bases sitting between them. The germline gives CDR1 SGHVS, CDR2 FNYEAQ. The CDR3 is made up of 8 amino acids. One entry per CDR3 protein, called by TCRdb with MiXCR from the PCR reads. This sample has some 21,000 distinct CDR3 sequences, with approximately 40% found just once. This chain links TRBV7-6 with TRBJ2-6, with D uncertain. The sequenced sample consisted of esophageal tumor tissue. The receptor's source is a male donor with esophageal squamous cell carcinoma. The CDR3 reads CASSPGTF. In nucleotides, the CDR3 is TGTGCCAGCAGCCCCGGGACTTTC.